One sample yielded the 27 T cell receptor beta chains listed below, sequenced in a study of T-cell memory formation after mild COVID-19. TCRdb processed the 5' RACE reads anew with MiXCR; each CDR3 protein has one entry. The data contain hundreds of thousands of distinct CDR3 sequences, 25% to 30% of them seen just once; the ten biggest clones take up about 14%. Input material: PBMCs or a T cell subset sorted from them (not recorded which). The source of these receptors is an adult woman who had mild COVID-19 (a few samples of this study predate the infection). Cell type and time point are not known.

This clonotype was recorded at least ten times. The chain is built from TRBV12-3 or TRBV12-4 and TRBJ2-5; 7 nucleotides agree with TRBD1. Trimming took 1 base from V and 1 from J; bases not matched to a gene: 3. There are 15 residues in the CDR3. In DNA, the CDR3 is TGTGCCAGCAGTTTAGACAGGGGCCTCCAAGAGACCCAGTACTTC. Protein: CASSLDRGLQETQYF.

The chain carries TRBV24-1 and TRBJ2-7; TRBD1 matches at 12 bases. V lost 4 bases to trimming and J lost 4 bases; unmatched junction nucleotides: 7. Germline V gene lookup returns CDR1 KGHDR and CDR2 SFDVKD. This CDR3 region has 16 residues. CDR3 protein: CATSDTGTGGGYEQYF. CDR3 sequence (DNA): TGTGCCACCAGTGACACCGGGACAGGGGGCGGATACGAGCAGTACTTC.

This clonotype has just one count. The CDR3 DNA is TGTGCCAGCAGTGGCGGGACAGGGAGGTACGAGCAGTACTTC. This sequence encodes CASSGGTGRYEQYF. The rearrangement links TRBV2 to TRBJ2-7; 9 bases line up with TRBD1. Germline V gives CDR1 SNHLY, CDR2 FYNNEI. The CDR3 runs 14 residues. V lost 4 bases, J lost 4 bases, and 5 bases stayed unmatched.

This clonotype was detected only a few times. The CDR3, as DNA: TGTGCCAGCAGCTTAGCAGGGGGTTATAATTCACCCCTCCACTTT. It encodes CASSLAGGYNSPLHF. The J gene is TRBJ1-6, the V gene TRBV7-6; a weak D match, TRBD1 (6 bases). The CDR3 length is 15 residues. The germline V and J ends were trimmed by 0 bases and 4 bases, with 7 bases remaining between them. Germline V CDR1 and CDR2: SGHVS, FNYEAQ.

This clonotype was observed a handful of times. At one boundary the junction diverges from the germline segment, which might be a read error. V usage is TRBV7-7 and J usage is TRBJ2-7; TRBD2 agrees at 9 bases. The CDR3 has 15 amino acids. Germline CDR1 SSHAT, CDR2 FNYEAQ (reference sequence). CDR3 loop: CASSLGSSGTYEQYF. The CDR3 nucleotides read TGTGCTAGCAGTCTAGGGTCTAGCGGGACCTACGAGCAGTACTTC.

The rearrangement joins TRBV2 to TRBJ1-5; D is ambiguous. This CDR3 has 14 amino acids. The germline V gene has CDR1 SNHLY and CDR2 FYNNEI. V lost 8 bases to trimming and J lost 3 bases, with 14 bases between them. The DNA for the CDR3 is TGTGCCAGCTCGGTGGAGGGTGACAATCAGCCCCAGCATTTT. It codes for CASSVEGDNQPQHF.

The J gene is TRBJ2-1, the V gene TRBV20-1; no reliable D call. The CDR3 covers 13 residues. Germline V gives CDR1 DFQATT, CDR2 SNEGSKA (reference sequence). V was trimmed by 1 base and J by 7 bases, leaving 11 bases between them. CDR3 DNA: TGCAGTGCTAGAGGGGCCCCCGATAATGAGCAGTTCTTC. Its translation: CSARGAPDNEQFF.

This clonotype was observed a single time. The CDR3, as DNA: TGTGCCAGCAGCTTAGATGAGTCTCCCGGGGCAGATACGCAGTATTTT. Its translation is CASSLDESPGADTQYF. The chain links TRBV11-3 to TRBJ2-3, with a possible D match to TRBD2 (5 bases). V was clipped by 0 bases and J by 4 bases, with 14 bases between them. CDR3 length equals 16 residues. CDR1 is SGHNT, CDR2 YENEEA, per germline.

This clonotype has more than one count but fewer than ten. The V gene is TRBV5-1, the J gene TRBJ2-3; 9 bases line up with TRBD2. The CDR3 length is 16 residues. Germline CDR1 SGHRS, CDR2 YFSETQ. J gave up 3 bases and V 5 bases, and 10 bases lay outside the gene matches. The CDR3 bases are TGCGCCAGCAGTCCCCTCCCTAGCGGGGAGACAGATACGCAGTATTTT. Its translation is CASSPLPSGETDTQYF.

This chain uses TRBV13 with TRBJ2-1; D is unclear. The V and J ends lost 8 bases and 8 bases respectively, with 22 bases between them. Germline CDR1 and CDR2: PRHDT and FYEKMQ (reference sequence). This CDR3 has 15 residues. CDR3 amino acids: CASRLAVPPWDEQFF. In DNA form, the CDR3 reads TGTGCCAGCCGCCTCGCGGTTCCCCCCTGGGATGAGCAGTTCTTC.

Worth noting for this clonotype: A much larger clone is a single base away; this may be a read error. This chain uses TRBV9 with TRBJ2-5, with D perhaps matching TRBD1 or TRBD2 (5 bases each). V dropped 1 base and J dropped 9 bases, with 16 bases sitting between them. CDR1 SGDLS and CDR2 YYNGEE come from the germline V gene. This CDR3 region has 14 residues. CDR3 nucleotides: TGTGCCAGCAGCGTAAGGGGATTTGAGGAGGCCCAGTACTTC. It encodes CASSVRGFEEAQYF.

This clonotype was recorded only once. This rearrangement joins TRBV7-8 to TRBJ2-1; 8 bases agree with TRBD2. This CDR3 contains 17 residues. Germline CDR1 and CDR2: SGHVS and FQNEAQ. Losses at the gene ends were 1 base for V and 5 bases for J; bases not matched to a gene: 10. The CDR3 nucleotides read TGTGCCAGCAGCTTAGTGGTAAGCGGGAGAGTCGACAATGAGCAGTTCTTC. The encoded protein is CASSLVVSGRVDNEQFF.

This clonotype was observed at least ten times. The CDR3 here is CASSFRGGGYNEQFF. DNA for the CDR3: TGTGCCAGCAGCTTCCGCGGCGGGGGGTACAATGAGCAGTTCTTC. The chain combines TRBV7-3 with TRBJ2-1, with 8 bases lining up with TRBD2. The junction had 5 bases not matched to a gene; V was cut back by 3 bases and J by 4 bases. Germline V gives CDR1 SGHTA, CDR2 FQGTGA. The CDR3 contains 15 residues.

This clonotype was recorded a few times. The chain carries TRBV4-1 and TRBJ2-7; 8 bases align to TRBD1. CDR1 and CDR2 (germline): MGHRA, YSYEKL. The CDR3 is made up of 15 amino acids. V shed 4 bases and J 3 bases; nucleotides not matched to a gene: 8. CDR3 protein: CASSPGGSRYYEQYF. The CDR3 nucleotides read TGCGCCAGCAGCCCAGGGGGCAGCCGCTACTACGAGCAGTACTTC.

This clonotype appeared a few times. The rearrangement joins TRBV24-1 to TRBJ2-3; 7 bases are a match to TRBD1. This CDR3 is 15 amino acids long. V lost 4 bases to trimming and J lost 0 bases; unmatched junction nucleotides: 3. CDR1 and CDR2 from the germline V gene are KGHDR and SFDVKD. The CDR3 loop is CATSDPDRSTDTQYF. CDR3 coding DNA: TGTGCCACCAGTGACCCGGACAGGAGCACAGATACGCAGTATTTT.

The chain recombines TRBV3-1 with TRBJ2-7; 7 nucleotides agree with TRBD2. The CDR3 is 14 residues long. Germline CDR1 is LGHDT and CDR2 is YNNKEL (reference sequence). J lost 0 bases, V lost 4 bases, and 3 bases had no gene match. As DNA, the CDR3 is TGTGCCAGCAGCCGAACTAGCGTCTCCTACGAGCAGTACTTC. The encoded protein is CASSRTSVSYEQYF.

J is TRBJ2-2 and V is TRBV7-3; no clear D. V lost 8 bases and J 3 bases, leaving 7 bases between the germline ends. Germline V CDR1 and CDR2: SGHTA, FQGTGA. The CDR3 is 12 residues long. The CDR3 here is CASGSDTGELFF. CDR3 sequence (DNA): TGTGCCAGCGGCAGCGACACCGGGGAGCTGTTTTTT. Full variable domain (rest looked up from reference TRBV7-3 and TRBJ2-2): GAGVSQTPSNKVTEKGKYVELRCDPISGHTALYWYRQSLGQGPEFLIYFQGTGAADDSGLPNDRFFAVRPEGSVSTLKIQRTERGDSAVYLCASGSDTGELFFGEGSRLTVL.

V usage is TRBV20-1 and J usage is TRBJ2-3; TRBD1 might be the D (5 bases). The CDR3 extends over 14 amino acids. V was trimmed by 3 bases and J by 6 bases, leaving 16 bases between them. The germline V gene encodes CDR1 DFQATT and CDR2 SNEGSKA (reference sequence). CDR3 region: CSASRLHPGDTQYF. CDR3 sequence (DNA): TGCAGTGCTAGTCGACTCCACCCAGGGGATACGCAGTATTTT.

The V gene is TRBV21-1, the J gene TRBJ1-2; the table's TRBD1 call for D was not verified on the DNA. TRBV21-1 is listed as a pseudogene. The CDR3 loop spans 15 amino acids. Here the CDR3 DNA reads TGTGCCAGCAGCAACGGCAGGGGGCGCAACTATGGCTACACCTTC. Its translation is CASSNGRGRNYGYTF.

This sequence joins TRBV6-4 and TRBJ2-2, with D possibly being TRBD2 (5 bases). The CDR3 is 14 amino acids. Trimming left V 10 bases short and J 0 bases short, with 12 bases between. Germline-derived CDR1 and CDR2 are MRHNA and SNTAGT. The CDR3 protein is CATRKRSNTGELFF. The CDR3 bases are TGTGCCACCCGCAAGCGGTCGAACACCGGGGAGCTGTTTTTT.

V is TRBV7-2 and J is TRBJ1-2, with D possibly TRBD1 on 6 matching bases. This CDR3 has 14 amino acids. Looked up from germline, CDR1 is SGHTA and CDR2 is FQGNSA. V shed 4 bases and J shed 4 bases, with 13 bases lying between them. The DNA of the CDR3 is TGTGCCAGCAGCTCAGACAGGACCCGCTATGGCTACACCTTC. Its translation is CASSSDRTRYGYTF.

Only a few counts were recorded for this clonotype. The V call is TRBV14, the J call TRBJ2-6; a possible D gene is TRBD2 (5 bases). This CDR3 has 15 amino acids. The germline gives CDR1 SGHDN, CDR2 FVKESK. The germline V and J ends were trimmed by 4 bases and 2 bases, with 9 bases remaining between them. The CDR3 here is CASSLASAGANVLTF. In DNA, the CDR3 is TGTGCCAGCAGCCTAGCGAGTGCTGGGGCCAACGTCCTGACTTTC.

This clonotype was picked up a small number of times. The chain couples TRBV5-1 to TRBJ2-1; D is possibly TRBD2 (6 bases). CDR1 SGHRS and CDR2 YFSETQ come from the germline V gene. The CDR3 contains 16 residues. V gave up 1 base and J gave up 0 bases, with 11 bases separating them. The CDR3 region has the DNA TGCGCCAGCAGCTTGTTGGAGGGTAGCTCCTACAATGAGCAGTTCTTC. Its protein product is CASSLLEGSSYNEQFF.

This chain uses TRBV12-3 or TRBV12-4 with TRBJ2-4; 13 bases agree with TRBD2. V lost 6 bases to trimming and J lost 9 bases; unmatched junction nucleotides: 8. There are 15 residues in the CDR3. CDR3 DNA: TGTGCCAGCAGCCTGACTAGCGGGGGGCGAACCATTCAGTACTTC. It encodes CASSLTSGGRTIQYF.

This clonotype was detected a few times. The chain links TRBV29-1 to TRBJ2-5; TRBD1 matches at 7 bases. This CDR3 contains 12 residues. The trim removed 3 bases at V and 3 bases at J, leaving 1 base unmatched. CDR1 is SQVTM and CDR2 is ANQGSEA in the germline V gene. CDR3 amino acids: CSVDDREETQYF. CDR3 nucleotides: TGCAGCGTTGATGACAGGGAAGAGACCCAGTACTTC.

J is TRBJ2-7 and V is TRBV27; D could derive from TRBD1 or TRBD2 (5 bases each). V shed 8 bases and J shed 9 bases, with 20 bases lying between them. The CDR3 has 13 amino acids. Per the germline V gene, CDR1 is MNHEY and CDR2 is SMNVEV (reference sequence). CDR3 sequence (DNA): TGTGCCAGCTCGGTCGTGCAGGGAGTGGCGCAGTACTTC. Amino acid sequence: CASSVVQGVAQYF.

The chain combines TRBV12-3 or TRBV12-4 with TRBJ2-2; 8 positions match TRBD1. The CDR3 totals 13 residues. V lost 9 bases and J lost 4; bases outside the gene matches: 4. The CDR3 reads CASDRGATGELFF. As DNA, the CDR3 is TGTGCCAGTGACAGGGGAGCCACCGGGGAGCTGTTTTTT.